This T cell receptor (beta chain) was sequenced in a study of blood T cell repertoires in COVID-19. Produced via immunoSEQ multiplex PCR; TCRdb's table is partial and in-frame only. The profile covers some 70,000 clones, with over 75% appearing a single time and less than 3% taken by the ten largest. Trimming shortened V by 5 bases and J by 1 base, and 8 bases separated the two germline ends. The CDR3 totals 14 residues. Germline values: CDR1 MNHEY, CDR2 SMNVEV (reference sequence). Sequenced sample: peripheral blood. The genes are TRBV27 and TRBJ2-2; possibly TRBD1 for D (5 bases). The origin of this receptor is a man in his 70s with active or convalescent COVID-19. In DNA form, the CDR3 reads TGTGCCAGCAGTGACAGTTTGAACACCGGGGAGCTGTTTTTT. Translating it yields CASSDSLNTGELFF.